These 7 T cell receptor beta chains came from one sample sequenced in a study of metastatic and nonmetastatic thyroid tumors. TCRdb ran MiXCR on the PCR reads. The repertoire holds 45,000 or so clones, with less than 4.5% as singletons. Patients had received no treatment of any kind before thyroid surgery. Sequenced: blood. These receptors were obtained from a female donor with papillary thyroid cancer or a benign thyroid nodule (not recorded which). Some clones in this sample may be carry-over from other donors' samples.

This clone was picked up many times. V and J are TRBV7-3 and TRBJ2-3; D ambiguous. The CDR3 is made up of 12 amino acids. Per the germline V gene, CDR1 is SGHTA and CDR2 is FQGTGA. V lost 5 bases to trimming and J lost 0 bases, with 3 bases between them. The CDR3 region has the DNA TGTGCCAGCAGCGACAGCACAGATACGCAGTATTTT. This codes for CASSDSTDTQYF. Full variable domain (missing parts from reference TRBV7-3 and TRBJ2-3): GAGVSQTPSNKVTEKGKYVELRCDPISGHTALYWYRQSLGQGPEFLIYFQGTGAADDSGLPNDRFFAVRPEGSVSTLKIQRTERGDSAVYLCASSDSTDTQYFGPGTRLTVL.

This clone appeared many times. V usage is TRBV4-1 and J usage is TRBJ2-1; no reliable D call. Germline loops: CDR1 MGHRA, CDR2 YSYEKL. With 1 base removed from V and 7 bases from J, the gap between germline ends came to 11 bases. This CDR3 has 14 amino acids. The CDR3 is CASSQALAGNEQFF. The CDR3 DNA reads as TGCGCCAGCAGCCAAGCTTTAGCAGGAAATGAGCAGTTCTTC.

In this sample, this clone turned up a few times. This sequence joins TRBV27 and TRBJ2-7; weak D call: TRBD2 (6 bases). Trimming shortened V by 6 bases and J by 1 base, and 10 bases separated the two germline ends. The length of the CDR3 is 13 residues. The germline V gene has CDR1 MNHEY and CDR2 SMNVEV (reference sequence). CDR3 nucleotides: TGTGCCAGCAGGGGGGGACTGTCCTACGAGCAGTACTTC. As protein: CASRGGLSYEQYF.

As to this clone: Without the conserved terminal phenylalanine or tryptophan, this CDR3 likely stems from a read error. V and J are TRBV2 and TRBJ1-1; TRBD1 aligns across 9 bases. Germline V gene lookup returns CDR1 SNHLY and CDR2 FYNNEI. This CDR3 spans 14 amino acids. V was clipped by 6 bases and J by 5 bases; unmatched bases: 7. CDR3 region: CASRTGTGRTEAFL. As DNA, the CDR3 is TGTGCCAGCAGGACCGGGACAGGGAGGACTGAAGCTTTCCTT.

As concerns this clone: A much bigger clone sits one base away, suggesting this may be a read error. No conserved phenylalanine or tryptophan is present at the end of the CDR3, so a read error is the likely explanation. The chain recombines TRBV3-1 with TRBJ2-7; D gene unclear. Trimming pared 3 bases from V and 2 bases from J, leaving 17 bases between. Germline V gene lookup returns CDR1 LGHDT and CDR2 YNNKEL (reference sequence). The CDR3 consists of 16 residues. CDR3 bases: TGTGCCAGCAGCCATGGCAGCATAGACCCAACCTACGAGCAGTACTCC. It is translated as CASSHGSIDPTYEQYS.

The chain combines TRBV6-2 or TRBV6-3 with TRBJ1-1; D gene ambiguous. Trimming removed 6 bases from V and 4 bases from J, with 12 bases in between. CDR3 length: 13 amino acids. CDR1 and CDR2 (germline): MNHEY, SVGEGT. The CDR3 region is CASRIQSGTEAFF. CDR3 sequence (DNA): TGTGCCAGCAGGATCCAATCGGGCACTGAAGCTTTCTTT.

The V and J genes are TRBV11-2 and TRBJ2-2; D is perhaps TRBD2 (5 bases). This CDR3 is built from 16 residues. Germline V gene data show CDR1 as SGHAT and CDR2 as FQNNGV. V gave up 3 bases and J gave up 5 bases, with 16 bases separating them. In DNA, the CDR3 is TGTGCCAGCAGCTTCCGGTTAGGACTTGGAACCGGGGAGCTGTTTTTT. Translation gives CASSFRLGLGTGELFF.